This is a list of T cell receptor beta chains from one sample in a study of T cells in Graves' hyperthyroidism and ophthalmopathy. TCRdb re-derived calls from the multiplex PCR reads in MiXCR, one entry per CDR3 protein. The table shows hundreds of thousands of distinct CDR3 sequences, with around 15% occurring only once. The sequenced material came from blood. Source of these receptors: a woman between 40 and 50 years old with Graves' ophthalmopathy. Each CDR3 is given with its conserved first and last residue. The order of the fields is V gene, clone size, D gene, J gene, CDR3 DNA, CDR3 protein. D genes are given only for firm matches. Expanded clones get a size class; other rows say once, few or many, or leave the size out.

TRBV11-2	many	NA	TRBJ2-7	TGTGCCAGCAGCTTGAGGGGCCTTTCCTACGAGCAGTACTTC	CASSLRGLSYEQYF
TRBV7-7	NA	NA	TRBJ2-5	TGTGCTAGCAGCACCTCCGGGACCGGGGAGACCCAGTACTTC	CASSTSGTGETQYF
TRBV7-9	many	NA	TRBJ2-7	TGTGCCAGCAGCCCTACCGGGAGCTCGGGTTACGAGCAGTACTTC	CASSPTGSSGYEQYF
TRBV6-5	many	NA	TRBJ2-2	TGTGCCAGCAGTTACACGACTCCCTGGGGAGGCGGGGAGCTGTTTTTT	CASSYTTPWGGGELFF
TRBV19	NA	NA	TRBJ2-3	TGTGCCAGTAGTATGGTCAGGGATACGCAGTATTTT	CASSMVRDTQYF
TRBV12-3/TRBV12-4	NA	NA	TRBJ1-2	TGTGCCAGCAGTTTAGAGGGGTCAGCCCATACCTTC	CASSLEGSAHTF
TRBV5-1	few	TRBD1	TRBJ2-1	TGCGCCAGCAGCCAGCAAACGGGGACAGGGAACCACAATGAGCAGTTCTTC	CASSQQTGTGNHNEQFF
TRBV20-1	many	NA	TRBJ1-1	TGCAGTGCTAGTAGGACGGTACAGGGTGAAGCTTTCTTT	CSASRTVQGEAFF
TRBV2	many	NA	TRBJ2-7	TGTGCCAGCAGTTACGGCAGGTACGAGCAGTACTTC	CASSYGRYEQYF
TRBV19	few	TRBD2	TRBJ2-2	TGTGCCAGTAGTTGGGAGCGGGAGGCCCGGAACACCGGGGAGCTGTTTTTT	CASSWEREARNTGELFF
TRBV18	many	TRBD1	TRBJ2-2	TGTGCCAGCTCACCACCTGGACAGGGACACGGGGAGCTGTTTTTT	CASSPPGQGHGELFF
TRBV12-3/TRBV12-4	NA	NA	TRBJ2-7	TGTGCCAGCAGCATGGGACTGCCCCGGGACTCCTACGAGCAGTACTTC	CASSMGLPRDSYEQYF
TRBV11-3	many	NA	TRBJ2-2	TGTGCCAGCAGCCCCACCTCGAACACCGGGGAGCTGTTTTTT	CASSPTSNTGELFF
TRBV7-9	NA	NA	TRBJ2-1	TGTGCCAGCAGCCCGACATTAAGGAGCAATGAGCAGTTCTTC	CASSPTLRSNEQFF
TRBV15	many	NA	TRBJ1-5	TGTGCCACCAGCAGAGATAGCGGGGGGTCGGAGCCCCAGCATTTT	CATSRDSGGSEPQHF
TRBV13	NA	NA	TRBJ2-7	TGTGCCAGCAGCTTAGGCACCCCATACCGCAACGAGCAGTACTTC	CASSLGTPYRNEQYF
TRBV20-1	many	NA	TRBJ2-5	TGCAGTGCCTCACGGGGGGCGCAGGAGACCCAGTACTTC	CSASRGAQETQYF
TRBV11-3	many	NA	TRBJ2-7	TGTGCCAGCAGCTTAAATCTTCGCGAGCAGTACTTC	CASSLNLREQYF
TRBV6-2/TRBV6-3	NA	NA	TRBJ1-1	TGTGCCAGCAGTTACTTCCAAGTGGTTCCAGACAAAGCTTTCTTT	CASSYFQVVPDKAFF
TRBV5-1	NA	TRBD2	TRBJ2-3	TGCGCCAGCAGCTTGGGTGCCAGCGGGAGTGGAGGTGGTACAGATACGCAGTATTTT	CASSLGASGSGGGTDTQYF
TRBV29-1	few	NA	TRBJ1-2	TGCAGCGTTGAAGCTAACTATGGCTACACCTTC	CSVEANYGYTF
TRBV2	many	TRBD1	TRBJ2-2	TGTGCCAGCGGGGGACAGGGGCACACCGGGGAGCTGTTTTTT	CASGGQGHTGELFF
TRBV29-1	many	TRBD2	TRBJ2-5	TGCAGCGGTTGGGACCGGACTAGCGGGAGATCAACCCAGTACTTC	CSGWDRTSGRSTQYF
TRBV5-5	many	NA	TRBJ1-5	TGTGCCAGCAGCTCGGACAGTAGGACCCAGCATTTT	CASSSDSRTQHF
TRBV18	few	TRBD1	TRBJ2-2	TGTGCCAGCTCACCAAGACAGGGAGACGGGGAGCTGTTTTTT	CASSPRQGDGELFF
TRBV10-2	many	NA	TRBJ2-7	TGCGCCAGCAGCCTCCAGACAGACTCCTACGAGCAGTACTTC	CASSLQTDSYEQYF
TRBV7-9	many	NA	TRBJ2-5	TGTGCCAGCAGCCCCGGCCGGGGTGTACAAGAGACCCAGTACTTC	CASSPGRGVQETQYF
TRBV28	many	TRBD1	TRBJ1-2	TGTGCCAGCAGCCAGATTAGACAGGGGAATGGCTACACCTTC	CASSQIRQGNGYTF
TRBV9	NA	NA	TRBJ2-3	TGTGCCAGCAGCGGATCCAGACTAGTCGATACGCAGTATTTT	CASSGSRLVDTQYF
TRBV7-8	few	NA	TRBJ2-1	TGTGCCAGCAGCTTAGTCTGGACTGACCCCGCGGGCGGCACCTACAATGAGCAGTTCTTC	CASSLVWTDPAGGTYNEQFF
TRBV11-2	NA	NA	TRBJ2-2	TGTGCCAGCAGCTCTTCCATACAAAACACCGGGGAGCTGTTTTTT	CASSSSIQNTGELFF